This passage covers 4 T cell receptor beta chains from one sample sequenced in a study of breast tumors, draining lymph nodes, adjacent tissues. TCRdb re-analysed the multiplex PCR reads in MiXCR, keeping a single row per CDR3 protein. The repertoire includes fewer than 300,000 distinct CDR3 sequences, about 30% of them detected once, and roughly 1.5% sits in the top ten. The lymph nodes were axillary draining lymph nodes from breast cancer patients. The sequenced sample consisted of axillary lymph node tissue. The source is a female donor with breast cancer. Some clones in this sample may be carry-over from other donors' samples.

Details on this clonotype: A much bigger clone sits one base away, suggesting this may be a read error. The V call is TRBV20-1, the J call TRBJ2-1, with D unclear. CDR1 is DFQATT, CDR2 SNEGSKA, per germline (reference sequence). The CDR3 spans 14 residues. DNA of the CDR3: TGCAGTGCTAGAGAAGGATTTACCTACACTGAGCAGTTCTTC. It codes for CSAREGFTYTEQFF.

The sample holds many counts of this clonotype. The rearrangement uses TRBV2 and TRBJ1-6; D gene ambiguous. V gave up 6 bases and J gave up 9 bases, with 18 bases separating them. The germline gives CDR1 SNHLY, CDR2 FYNNEI. CDR3 size: 15 residues. The CDR3 loop reads CASRKSREGGSPLHF. The CDR3 DNA follows: TGTGCCAGCAGGAAGAGCCGGGAAGGCGGTTCACCCCTCCACTTT.

This clonotype has just one count. This is likely a read error, given that the CDR3 carries no conserved phenylalanine or tryptophan at its end. The chain employs TRBV20-1 and TRBJ2-7; D unresolved. CDR1 is DFQATT, CDR2 SNEGSKA, per germline (reference sequence). This CDR3 is 10 amino acids long. The V gene lost 8 bases and the J gene lost 5 bases, with 10 bases spanning the gap. The CDR3 spells CSSQEHEQYS. The CDR3 DNA reads TGCAGTAGCCAAGAGCACGAGCAGTACTCC.

This rearrangement joins TRBV9 to TRBJ2-1, with D perhaps TRBD1 or TRBD2 (5 bases each). There are 14 residues in the CDR3. Germline V gene data show CDR1 as SGDLS and CDR2 as YYNGEE. CDR3 residues: CASASGPGDREQFF. For the CDR3, the DNA is TGTGCTAGCGCTTCGGGACCCGGAGACAGAGAGCAGTTCTTC.